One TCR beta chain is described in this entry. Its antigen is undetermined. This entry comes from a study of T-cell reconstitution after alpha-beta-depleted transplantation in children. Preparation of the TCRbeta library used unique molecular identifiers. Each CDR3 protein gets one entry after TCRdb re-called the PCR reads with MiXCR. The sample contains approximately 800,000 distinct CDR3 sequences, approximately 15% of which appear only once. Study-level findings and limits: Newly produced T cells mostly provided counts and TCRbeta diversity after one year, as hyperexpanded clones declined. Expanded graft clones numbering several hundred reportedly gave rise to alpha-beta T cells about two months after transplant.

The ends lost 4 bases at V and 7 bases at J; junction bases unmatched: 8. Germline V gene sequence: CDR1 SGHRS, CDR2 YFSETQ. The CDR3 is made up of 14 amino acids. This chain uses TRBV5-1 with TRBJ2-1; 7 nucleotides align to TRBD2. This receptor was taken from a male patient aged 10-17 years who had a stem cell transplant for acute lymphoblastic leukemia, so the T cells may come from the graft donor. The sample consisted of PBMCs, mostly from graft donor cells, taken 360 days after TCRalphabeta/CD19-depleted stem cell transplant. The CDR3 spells CASSPRTSPNEQFF. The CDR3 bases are TGCGCCAGCAGCCCCCGGACTAGTCCAAATGAGCAGTTCTTC.